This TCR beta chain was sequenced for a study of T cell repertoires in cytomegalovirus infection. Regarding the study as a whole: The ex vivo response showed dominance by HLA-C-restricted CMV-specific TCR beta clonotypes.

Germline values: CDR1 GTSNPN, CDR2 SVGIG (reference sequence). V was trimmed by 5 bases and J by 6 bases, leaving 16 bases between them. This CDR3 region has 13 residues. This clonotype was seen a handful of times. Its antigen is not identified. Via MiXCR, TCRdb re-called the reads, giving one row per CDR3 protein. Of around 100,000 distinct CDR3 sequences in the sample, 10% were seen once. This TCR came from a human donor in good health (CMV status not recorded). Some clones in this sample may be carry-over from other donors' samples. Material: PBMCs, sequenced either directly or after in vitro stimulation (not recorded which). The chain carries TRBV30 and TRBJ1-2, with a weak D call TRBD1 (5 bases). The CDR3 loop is CAWREGRWDGYTF. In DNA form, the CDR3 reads TGTGCCTGGCGAGAGGGGAGGTGGGATGGCTACACCTTC.